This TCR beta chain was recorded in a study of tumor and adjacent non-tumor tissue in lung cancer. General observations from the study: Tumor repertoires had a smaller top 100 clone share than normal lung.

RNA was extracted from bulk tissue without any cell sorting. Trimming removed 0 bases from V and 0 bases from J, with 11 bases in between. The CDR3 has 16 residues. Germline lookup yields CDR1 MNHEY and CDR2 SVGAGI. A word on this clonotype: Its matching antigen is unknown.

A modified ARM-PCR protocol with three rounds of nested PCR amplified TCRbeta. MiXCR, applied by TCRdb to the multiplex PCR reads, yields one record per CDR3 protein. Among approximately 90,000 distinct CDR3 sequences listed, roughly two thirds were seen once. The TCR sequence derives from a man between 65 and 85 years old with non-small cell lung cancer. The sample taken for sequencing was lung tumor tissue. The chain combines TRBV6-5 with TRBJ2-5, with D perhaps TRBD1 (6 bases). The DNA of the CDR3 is TGTGCCAGCAGTTACTCGGCAGGGGTGGACCAAGAGACCCAGTACTTC. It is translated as CASSYSAGVDQETQYF.